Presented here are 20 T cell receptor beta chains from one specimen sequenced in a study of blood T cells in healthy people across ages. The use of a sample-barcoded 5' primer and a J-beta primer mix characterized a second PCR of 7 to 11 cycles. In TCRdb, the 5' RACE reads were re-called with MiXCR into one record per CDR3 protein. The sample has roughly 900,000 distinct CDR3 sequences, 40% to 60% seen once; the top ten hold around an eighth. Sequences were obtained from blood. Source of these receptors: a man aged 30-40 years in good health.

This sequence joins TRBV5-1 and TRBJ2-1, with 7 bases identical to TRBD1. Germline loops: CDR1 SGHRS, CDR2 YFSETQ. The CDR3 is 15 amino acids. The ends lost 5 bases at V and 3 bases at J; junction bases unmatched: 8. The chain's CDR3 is CASRTGTAYYNEQFF. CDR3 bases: TGCGCCAGCAGAACCGGGACAGCTTACTACAATGAGCAGTTCTTC.

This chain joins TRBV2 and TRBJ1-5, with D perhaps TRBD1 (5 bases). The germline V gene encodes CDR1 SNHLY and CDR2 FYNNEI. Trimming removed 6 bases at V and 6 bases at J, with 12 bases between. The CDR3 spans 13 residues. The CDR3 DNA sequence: TGTGCCAGCAGCCAAGACAGTTCTCAGCCCCAGCATTTT. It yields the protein CASSQDSSQPQHF.

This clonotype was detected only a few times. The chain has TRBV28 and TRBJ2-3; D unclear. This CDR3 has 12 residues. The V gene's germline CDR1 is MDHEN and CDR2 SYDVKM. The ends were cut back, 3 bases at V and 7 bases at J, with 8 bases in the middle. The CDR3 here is CASSFSKNTQYF. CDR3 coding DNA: TGTGCCAGCAGTTTCTCCAAGAATACGCAGTATTTT.

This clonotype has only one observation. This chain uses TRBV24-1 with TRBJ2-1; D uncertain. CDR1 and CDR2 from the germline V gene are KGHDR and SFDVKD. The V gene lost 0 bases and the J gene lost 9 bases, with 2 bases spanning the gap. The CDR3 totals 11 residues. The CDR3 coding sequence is TGTGCCACCAGTGATTTGGGTGAGCAGTTCTTC. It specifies CATSDLGEQFF.

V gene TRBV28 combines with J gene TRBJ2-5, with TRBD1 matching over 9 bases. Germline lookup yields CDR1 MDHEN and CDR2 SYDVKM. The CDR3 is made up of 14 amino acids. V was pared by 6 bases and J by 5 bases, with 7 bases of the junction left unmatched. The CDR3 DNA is TGTGCCAGCAGGGGGGACAGGGTCCTCGAGACCCAGTACTTC. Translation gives CASRGDRVLETQYF.

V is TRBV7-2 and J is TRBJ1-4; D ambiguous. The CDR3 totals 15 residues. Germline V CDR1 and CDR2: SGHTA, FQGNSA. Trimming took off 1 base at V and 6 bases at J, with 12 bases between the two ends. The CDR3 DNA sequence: TGTGCCAGCAGCTTAGACCTGTCCCCGGATGAAAAACTGTTTTTT. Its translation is CASSLDLSPDEKLFF.

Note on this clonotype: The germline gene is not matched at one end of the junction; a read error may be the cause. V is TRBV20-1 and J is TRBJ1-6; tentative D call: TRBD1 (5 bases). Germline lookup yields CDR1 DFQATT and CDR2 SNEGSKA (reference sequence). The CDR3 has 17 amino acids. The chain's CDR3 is CSARDTGRVTNNPPLHF. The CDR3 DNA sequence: TGCAGTGCTAGAGACACAGGAAGGGTTACGAATAATCCACCCCTCCACTTT.

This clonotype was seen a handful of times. CDR3 DNA: TGCAGCGTTGACAACAGGGGTGAGCAGTTCTTC. Amino acid sequence: CSVDNRGEQFF. The rearrangement joins TRBV29-1 to TRBJ2-1, with 7 bases identical to TRBD1. The CDR3 contains 11 residues. CDR1 is SQVTM, CDR2 ANQGSEA, per germline. Trimming took 3 bases from V and 9 from J; bases not matched to a gene: 2.

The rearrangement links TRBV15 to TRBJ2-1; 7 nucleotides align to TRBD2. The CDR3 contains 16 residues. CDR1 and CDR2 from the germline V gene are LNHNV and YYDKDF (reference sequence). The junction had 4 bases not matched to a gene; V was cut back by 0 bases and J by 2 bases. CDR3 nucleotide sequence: TGTGCCACCAGCAGAGATGTGCTAGCGGCCTACAATGAGCAGTTCTTC. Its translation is CATSRDVLAAYNEQFF.

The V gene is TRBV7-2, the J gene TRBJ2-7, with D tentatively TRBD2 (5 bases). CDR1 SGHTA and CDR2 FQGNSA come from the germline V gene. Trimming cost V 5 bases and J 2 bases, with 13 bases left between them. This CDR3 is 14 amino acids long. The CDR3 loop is CASSPGMVPYEQYF. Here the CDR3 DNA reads TGTGCCAGCAGCCCCGGGATGGTCCCCTACGAGCAGTACTTC.

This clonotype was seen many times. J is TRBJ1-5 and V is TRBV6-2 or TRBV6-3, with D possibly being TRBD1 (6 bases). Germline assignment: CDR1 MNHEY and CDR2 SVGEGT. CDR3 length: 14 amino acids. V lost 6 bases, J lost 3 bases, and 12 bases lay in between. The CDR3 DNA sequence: TGTGCCAGCAGGGGAGGGGGAACCAATCAGCCCCAGCATTTT. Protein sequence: CASRGGGTNQPQHF.

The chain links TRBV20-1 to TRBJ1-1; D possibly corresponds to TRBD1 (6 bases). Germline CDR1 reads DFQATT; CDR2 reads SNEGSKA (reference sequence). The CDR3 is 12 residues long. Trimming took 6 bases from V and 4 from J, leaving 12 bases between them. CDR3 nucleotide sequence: TGCAGTGCAAGGGGGGGGCTCACTGAAGCTTTCTTT. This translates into CSARGGLTEAFF.

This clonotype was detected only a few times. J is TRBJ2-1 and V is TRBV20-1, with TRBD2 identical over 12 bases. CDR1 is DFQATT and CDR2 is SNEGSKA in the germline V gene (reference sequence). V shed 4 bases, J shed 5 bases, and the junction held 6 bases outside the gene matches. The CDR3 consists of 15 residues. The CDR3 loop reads CSAIGLAGGHNEQFF. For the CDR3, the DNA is TGCAGTGCTATCGGGCTAGCGGGGGGGCACAATGAGCAGTTCTTC.

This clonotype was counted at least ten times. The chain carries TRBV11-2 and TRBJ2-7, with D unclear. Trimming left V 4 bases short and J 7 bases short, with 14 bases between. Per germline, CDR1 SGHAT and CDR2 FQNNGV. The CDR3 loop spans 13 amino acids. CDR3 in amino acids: CASSSRRDGEQYF. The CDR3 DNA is TGTGCCAGCAGCTCACGGCGCGATGGAGAGCAGTACTTC.

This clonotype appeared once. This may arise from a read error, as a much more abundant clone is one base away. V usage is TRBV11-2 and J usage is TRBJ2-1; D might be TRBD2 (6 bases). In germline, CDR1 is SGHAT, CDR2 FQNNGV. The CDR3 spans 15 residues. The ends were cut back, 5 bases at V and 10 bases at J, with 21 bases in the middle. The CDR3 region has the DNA TGTGCCAGCAGCCAAACGGGGCAGGGAGGTATGGAGCAGTTCTTC. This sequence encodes CASSQTGQGGMEQFF.

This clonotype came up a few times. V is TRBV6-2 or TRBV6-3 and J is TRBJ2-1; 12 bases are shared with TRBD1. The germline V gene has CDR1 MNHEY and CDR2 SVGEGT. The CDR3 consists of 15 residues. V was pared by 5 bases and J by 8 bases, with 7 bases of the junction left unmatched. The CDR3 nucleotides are TGTGCCAGCAGTCACCGGGACAGGGGGCCCGATGAGCAGTTCTTC. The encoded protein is CASSHRDRGPDEQFF.

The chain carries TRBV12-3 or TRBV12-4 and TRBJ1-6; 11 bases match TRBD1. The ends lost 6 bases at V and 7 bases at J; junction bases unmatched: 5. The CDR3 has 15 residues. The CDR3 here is CASRGQGVRNSPLHF. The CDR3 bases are TGTGCCAGCAGGGGACAGGGGGTTAGGAATTCACCCCTCCACTTT.

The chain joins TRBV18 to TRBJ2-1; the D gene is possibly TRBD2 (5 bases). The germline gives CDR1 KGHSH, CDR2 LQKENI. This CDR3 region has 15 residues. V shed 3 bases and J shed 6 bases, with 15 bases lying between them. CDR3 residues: CASSPRGRTGNEQFF. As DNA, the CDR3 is TGTGCCAGCTCACCCCGGGGTAGAACCGGCAATGAGCAGTTCTTC.

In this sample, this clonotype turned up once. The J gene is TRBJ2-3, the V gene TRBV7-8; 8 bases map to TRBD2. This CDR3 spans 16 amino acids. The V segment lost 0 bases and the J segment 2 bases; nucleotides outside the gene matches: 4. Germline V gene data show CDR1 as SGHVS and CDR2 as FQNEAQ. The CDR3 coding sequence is TGTGCCAGCAGCTTAGCTAGCGGGGCCATCACAGATACGCAGTATTTT. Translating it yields CASSLASGAITDTQYF.

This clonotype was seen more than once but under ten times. CDR3 loop: CASSFGAGSYGYTF. As DNA, the CDR3 is TGTGCCAGCAGTTTCGGGGCGGGGAGCTATGGCTACACCTTC. This chain uses TRBV27 with TRBJ1-2, with D possibly being TRBD1 (5 bases). This CDR3 has 14 residues. Trimming left V 3 bases short and J 4 bases short, with 12 bases between. CDR1 MNHEY and CDR2 SMNVEV come from the germline V gene (reference sequence).